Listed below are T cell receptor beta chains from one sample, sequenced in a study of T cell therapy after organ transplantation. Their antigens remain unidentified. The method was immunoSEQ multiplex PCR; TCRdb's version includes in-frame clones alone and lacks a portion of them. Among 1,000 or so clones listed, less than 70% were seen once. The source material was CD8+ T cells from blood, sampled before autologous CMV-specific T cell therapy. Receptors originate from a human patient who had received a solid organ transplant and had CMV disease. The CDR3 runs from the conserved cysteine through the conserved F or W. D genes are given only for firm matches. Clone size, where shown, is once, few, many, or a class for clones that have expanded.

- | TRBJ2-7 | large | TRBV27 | TGTGCCAGCAGTTTTGGGGGCGAGCAGTACTTC | CASSFGGEQYF
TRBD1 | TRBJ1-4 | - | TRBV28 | TGTGCCAGCAGTCCCGGGACAGGTTATAATGAAAAACTGTTTTTT | CASSPGTGYNEKLFF
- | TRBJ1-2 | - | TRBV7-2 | TGTGCCAGCAGCCCACGCTCGCATGGCTACACCTTC | CASSPRSHGYTF
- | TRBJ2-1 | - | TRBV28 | TGTGCCAGCAGTCGTCGCGCAGGGGTCTACAATGAGCAGTTCTTC | CASSRRAGVYNEQFF
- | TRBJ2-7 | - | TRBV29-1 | TGCAGCGTTGTCTGGGGCCCCTACGAGCAGTACTTC | CSVVWGPYEQYF
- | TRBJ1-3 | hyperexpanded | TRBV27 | TGTGCCAGCAGTTTAAGGTCCGGAAACACCATATATTTT | CASSLRSGNTIYF
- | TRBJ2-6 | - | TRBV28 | TGTGCCAGCAGTCGGACAGCCGTCTGGGGGGCCAACGTCCTGACTTTC | CASSRTAVWGANVLTF
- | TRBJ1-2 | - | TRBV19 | TGTGCCAGTAGTCGCTATGGGGGCAGGGAACTCTTCTATGGCTACACCTTC | CASSRYGGRELFYGYTF
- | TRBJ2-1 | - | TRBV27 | TGTGCCAGCAGCCCTGCGACAGGCTACAATGAGCAGTTCTTC | CASSPATGYNEQFF
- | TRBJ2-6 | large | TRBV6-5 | TGTGCCAGCAGTTACTCGAATACAAATTGGTTGACTTTC | CASSYSNTNWLTF
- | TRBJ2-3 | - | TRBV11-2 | TGTGCCAGCAGCTTAAGGACAGATACGCAGTATTTT | CASSLRTDTQYF
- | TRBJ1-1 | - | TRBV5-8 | TGTGCCAGCAGCTGGTCCGGGATGTCCGGCACTGAAGCTTTCTTT | CASSWSGMSGTEAFF